Following are 11 T cell receptor beta chains from one sample sequenced in a study of Ad26.COV2.S vaccination and SARS-CoV-2 variants. Only in-frame clones appear in the TCRdb table, and some are missing; sequencing was by immunoSEQ multiplex PCR. The sample includes 400,000 to 500,000 clones, approximately 90% seen only once; the top ten take 3.6%. Treatment: about 20 received Ad26.COV2.S at low or high dose, single or two shots; 5 received placebo; per-sample allocation not given. Each sample was drawn 63 days after the first injection (of vaccine or placebo). The sequences come from peripheral blood, collected in a trial of Ad26.COV2.S vaccine versus placebo. These TCRs come from a person between 18 and 65 years old who received the Ad26.COV2.S COVID-19 vaccine or a placebo.

The chain employs TRBV6-2 or TRBV6-3 and TRBJ2-6; perhaps TRBD1 as D (6 bases). The CDR3 extends over 16 amino acids. The V gene lost 5 bases and the J gene lost 3 bases, with 14 bases spanning the gap. Germline assignment: CDR1 MNHEY and CDR2 SVGEGT. CDR3 residues: CASSDRRSVGANVLTF. In DNA, the CDR3 is TGTGCCAGCAGTGACAGGCGGTCGGTTGGGGCCAACGTCCTGACTTTC.

The rearrangement joins TRBV9 to TRBJ1-3; TRBD1 matches at 8 bases. The CDR3 loop spans 16 amino acids. The V segment lost 3 bases and the J segment 6 bases; nucleotides outside the gene matches: 11. Germline V gene data show CDR1 as SGDLS and CDR2 as YYNGEE. The CDR3: CASSADRTGSKNTIYF. The CDR3 nucleotides read TGTGCCAGCAGCGCCGACCGGACAGGGAGTAAAAACACCATATATTTT.

CDR3 DNA: TGCGCCAGCAGCTTGGTGTCGGGCGTCGAGCAGTACTTC. It translates to CASSLVSGVEQYF. The V call is TRBV5-1, the J call TRBJ2-7; the D is unclear. CDR1 is SGHRS and CDR2 is YFSETQ in the germline V gene. CDR3 size: 13 residues. V was pared by 0 bases and J by 6 bases, with 10 bases between.

V and J are TRBV12-3 or TRBV12-4 and TRBJ2-2; D may be TRBD2 (6 bases). Trimming shortened V by 7 bases and J by 7 bases, and 10 bases separated the two germline ends. The CDR3 covers 12 residues. The CDR3, as DNA: TGTGCCAGCACCCCCGGGGGCGGGGAGCTGTTTTTT. Protein sequence: CASTPGGGELFF.

The rearrangement uses TRBV7-6 and TRBJ2-7; possibly TRBD2 for D (6 bases). Trimming pared 5 bases from V and 2 bases from J, leaving 13 bases between. CDR1 is SGHVS, CDR2 FNYEAQ, per germline. CDR3 length equals 14 residues. DNA for the CDR3: TGTGCCAGCAGCCCACGGACGGGGGCCTACGAGCAGTACTTC. Encoded protein: CASSPRTGAYEQYF.

The chain carries TRBV6-2 or TRBV6-3 and TRBJ2-1, with 7 bases fitting TRBD1. The CDR3 spans 13 residues. Germline assignment: CDR1 MNHEY and CDR2 SVGEGT. With V trimmed by 2 bases and J by 7 bases, 2 bases remained unmatched. The CDR3 spells CASSYNRGNEQFF. The CDR3 coding sequence is TGTGCCAGCAGTTACAACAGGGGAAATGAGCAGTTCTTC.

The CDR3 nucleotides are TGTGCCAGCAGCTTAGCGATGGCGGGGGGGCCGTCAGATACGCAGTATTTT. It yields the protein CASSLAMAGGPSDTQYF. The chain couples TRBV7-2 to TRBJ2-3; TRBD2 matches at 9 bases. The ends lost 0 bases at V and 4 bases at J; junction bases unmatched: 8. This CDR3 is 17 amino acids long. Germline V gives CDR1 SGHTA, CDR2 FQGNSA.

The chain joins TRBV5-4 to TRBJ1-2; D is undetermined. CDR1 SGHNT and CDR2 YYREEE come from the germline V gene (reference sequence). Deletions cut 0 bases from V and 6 bases from J, with 3 bases between. The CDR3 is 11 residues long. This chain's CDR3 is CASSLGHGYTF. CDR3 in DNA: TGTGCCAGCAGCTTGGGGCATGGCTACACCTTC. The whole variable domain, filled in from reference TRBV5-4 and TRBJ1-2, reads ETGVTQSPTHLIKTRGQQVTLRCSSQSGHNTVSWYQQALGQGPQFIFQYYREEENGRGNFPPRFSGLQFPNYSSELNVNALELDDSALYLCASSLGHGYTFGSGTRLTVV.

This chain uses TRBV7-9 with TRBJ2-7, with 10 positions matching TRBD2. Germline V CDR1 and CDR2: SEHNR, FQNEAQ (reference sequence). The CDR3 spans 17 residues. V lost 3 bases, J lost 2 bases, and 10 bases stayed unmatched. CDR3 sequence (DNA): TGTGCCAGCAGCTTGGTTCCGCTAGCGGGGGCTCCCTACGAGCAGTACTTC. As protein: CASSLVPLAGAPYEQYF.

The CDR3 region has the DNA TGTGCCTGGACCCGCCCCCCTGGGGGTGAAAAACTGTTTTTT. This encodes CAWTRPPGGEKLFF. This rearrangement joins TRBV30 to TRBJ1-4, with D perhaps TRBD1 (5 bases). The CDR3 loop spans 14 amino acids. Trimming removed 4 bases from V and 7 bases from J, with 16 bases in between. Germline V gene data show CDR1 as GTSNPN and CDR2 as SVGIG (reference sequence).

This clone was detected only once. The rearrangement joins TRBV4-2 to TRBJ2-2, with a possible D match to TRBD1 (6 bases). Germline V lookup: CDR1 LGHNA, CDR2 YNFKEQ. The length of the CDR3 is 15 residues. Trimming left V 9 bases short and J 5 bases short, with 19 bases between. CDR3 nucleotides: TGTGCCAGTCGCCGGGACACCACGGATACCGGGGAGCTGTTTTTT. Residues: CASRRDTTDTGELFF.